This is a list of T cell receptor beta chains from one sample in a study of response to subunit inactivated influenza vaccine. In TCRdb, the RT-PCR reads were re-called with MiXCR into one record per CDR3 protein. This repertoire shows some 540,000 distinct CDR3 sequences, approximately 22% found once; its top ten account for 2.5% to 3.5%. These records were also assigned to another study, of T cells expressing NK-cell markers.

The sample here was CD4+ T cells sorted from PBMCs, taken roughly 12 days after vaccination. The receptors derive from a man between 45 and 60 years old who received an inactivated influenza vaccine. Both conserved end residues are part of each CDR3. A D gene is named only where the DNA matches it firmly. A clone size is listed for some rows: how often the clone was seen (once, few, many), or a class if it is expanded.

size | J | D | V | DNA | CDR3
few | TRBJ2-7 | TRBD2 | TRBV9 | TGTGCCAGCAGCGGTAGCGGGGGTTTCTCCTACGAGCAGTACTTC | CASSGSGGFSYEQYF
- | TRBJ1-1 | - | TRBV3-1 | TGTGCCAGCAGCCAAGAGAATCCGACTGAAGCTTTCTTT | CASSQENPTEAFF
- | TRBJ2-7 | - | TRBV19 | TGTGCCAGTAGTTTCCTCGGGGACGAGCAGTACTTC | CASSFLGDEQYF
few | TRBJ2-5 | - | TRBV25-1 | TGTGCCAGCAGTGAATCCGGCAGGGGAAGGGAGACCCAGTACTTC | CASSESGRGRETQYF
- | TRBJ2-7 | TRBD1 | TRBV7-8 | TGTGCCAGCAGCTTAAGGGACAGGGGACAGTACGAGCAGTACTTC | CASSLRDRGQYEQYF
- | TRBJ2-4 | - | TRBV5-6 | TGTGCCAGCAGCCCCAGGGTAGCCAAAAACATTCAGTACTTC | CASSPRVAKNIQYF
- | TRBJ2-7 | - | TRBV5-1 | TGCGCCAGCAGCCCGGGACACGGAGCCTACGAGCAGTACTTC | CASSPGHGAYEQYF
- | TRBJ2-7 | - | TRBV5-6 | TGTGCCAGCAGCTTCCGGGCCGGAGCTTACGAGCAGTACTTC | CASSFRAGAYEQYF
many | TRBJ1-5 | - | TRBV15 | TGTGCCACCAGCAGAGGCGGCAATCAGCCCCAGCATTTT | CATSRGGNQPQHF
- | TRBJ2-1 | TRBD2 | TRBV9 | TGTGCCAGCAGCGTAGCTCGGACTAGCCGCCAGGAGCAGTTCTTC | CASSVARTSRQEQFF
- | TRBJ2-5 | TRBD2 | TRBV20-1 | TGCAGTGCTAGTAAAATAGGGCTAGCGGGCTTGGCCCAGTACTTC | CSASKIGLAGLAQYF
few | TRBJ2-7 | TRBD1 | TRBV5-1 | TGCGCCAGCAGCTTGGTCGGACAGGGGCTCGGGGAGCAGTACTTC | CASSLVGQGLGEQYF
few | TRBJ2-1 | - | TRBV5-1 | TGCGCCAGCAGCTTGGCCGAGGAGCAGGCCGCGACCTACAATGAGCAGTTCTTC | CASSLAEEQAATYNEQFF
once | TRBJ2-3 | - | TRBV6-1 | TGTGCCAGCACCGTCTCTAGCACAGATACGCAGTATTTT | CASTVSSTDTQYF
few | TRBJ2-2 | - | TRBV5-1 | TGCGCCAGCAGCTTGGTTAGGGGCCCCAGAGAGACCGGGGAGCTGTTTTTT | CASSLVRGPRETGELFF
- | TRBJ2-5 | - | TRBV2 | TGTGCCAGCAGTGAGGGTCTACAAGAGACCCAGTACTTC | CASSEGLQETQYF
- | TRBJ1-1 | - | TRBV5-1 | TGCGCCAGCAGCTGGGGAGGGGGTCTAGGCACTGAAGCTTTCTTT | CASSWGGGLGTEAFF
few | TRBJ1-1 | - | TRBV5-1 | TGCGCCAGCAGCCACGGATCGGGGAACACTGAAGCTTTCTTT | CASSHGSGNTEAFF
- | TRBJ2-1 | - | TRBV27 | TGTGCCAGCAGTTTATTGAGGACCCGGACAAATGAGCAGTTCTTC | CASSLLRTRTNEQFF
many | TRBJ2-2 | - | TRBV4-2 | TGTGCCAGCAGCCGGAGTAGGGGGGGGGAGCTGTTTTTT | CASSRSRGGELFF
- | TRBJ1-2 | - | TRBV15 | TGTGCCACCAGCAGAGATCGTCAAGGCTACACCTTC | CATSRDRQGYTF
many | TRBJ2-3 | - | TRBV29-1 | TGCAGCGTTGAAGATGTTTACCGGGATACGCAGTATTTT | CSVEDVYRDTQYF
few | TRBJ2-2 | - | TRBV10-3 | TGTGCCATCAAAGAAGGGGAGGCCGGGGAGCTGTTTTTT | CAIKEGEAGELFF
- | TRBJ1-5 | - | TRBV2 | TGTGCCAGCAGAGGGGACGGCAATCAGCCCCAGCATTTT | CASRGDGNQPQHF
- | TRBJ2-7 | TRBD1 | TRBV6-1 | TGTGCCAGCAGTCCATCGACAGGGGGAAACGAGCAGTACTTC | CASSPSTGGNEQYF
- | TRBJ2-1 | - | TRBV7-2 | TGTGCCAGCAGCTCGATAAATGAGCAGTTCTTC | CASSSINEQFF
- | TRBJ2-7 | - | TRBV6-1 | TGTGCCAGCAGTGAGCGAGAGACCTACGAGCAGTACTTC | CASSERETYEQYF
- | TRBJ2-2 | - | TRBV6-1 | TGTGCCAGCAGCCTCCTCAGGGCTGGGGAGCTGTTTTTT | CASSLLRAGELFF
- | TRBJ1-5 | - | TRBV24-1 | TGTGCCACCAGTGATCAGGATAGCAATCAGCCCCAGCATTTT | CATSDQDSNQPQHF